This T cell receptor (beta chain) is from a study of cytomegalovirus exposure and HLA in healthy donors. A word on this clone: Its antigen remains unidentified.

Germline CDR1 and CDR2: SGHAT and FQNNGV. This CDR3 has 13 amino acids. Trimming took off 2 bases at V and 6 bases at J, with 11 bases between the two ends. General study findings and limits: More clonal expansion characterized HLA-associated TCR beta chains than equally common others in a later analysis. A few chains linked to CMV were shown in vitro to be specific for CMV antigens. TRBV6-2, TRBV6-3 and some other V segments were excluded as indistinguishable.

The PCR used 60 Vbeta and 13 Jbeta primers. Some clones are missing from TCRdb's copy, which holds only in-frame ones; the method was immunoSEQ multiplex PCR. The table has approximately 130,000 clones, 60% to 80% seen once. The V call is TRBV11-2, the J call TRBJ2-7; perhaps TRBD2 as D (5 bases). Sequenced: PBMCs. This sequence originates from a male donor in good health and CMV-seronegative. The CDR3 region is CASSLSGVGEQYF. Written as DNA, the CDR3 is TGTGCCAGCAGCTTATCCGGGGTAGGCGAGCAGTACTTC.